This is a list of T cell receptor beta chains from one sample in a study of vaccination effects on CD4 cells after COVID-19. The protocol was immunoSEQ multiplex PCR, while the TCRdb copy is restricted to in-frame clones and leaves out a portion. This sample has 25,000 to 35,000 clones, with approximately 70% found just once. Antigens for these TCRs are unknown. The source was CD4+ T cells from PBMCs cultured with a peptide pool, collected before COVID-19 vaccination. These receptors were obtained from a human donor who had a prior SARS-CoV-2 infection. Each CDR3 is given with its conserved first and last residue. A D gene is named only where the DNA matches it firmly. A row's size may be missing; if present it is once, few, many or a size class.

size: -; J: TRBJ2-5; V: TRBV9; D: TRBD2; DNA: TGTGCCAGCAGCGTAAGCGGGGCAGAGACCCAGTACTTC; CDR3: CASSVSGAETQYF
size: -; J: TRBJ2-7; V: TRBV6-5; D: -; DNA: TGTGCCAGCAGACTAGACCCTACTACCTACGAGCAGTACTTC; CDR3: CASRLDPTTYEQYF
size: few; J: TRBJ2-7; V: TRBV28; D: -; DNA: TGTGCCAGCAGTTTTGGACAGCCGGGCGAGCAGTACTTC; CDR3: CASSFGQPGEQYF
size: -; J: TRBJ1-2; V: TRBV4-1; D: -; DNA: TGCGCCAGCAGCCTGGGAGGGGGGTCTAACTATGGCTACACCTTC; CDR3: CASSLGGGSNYGYTF
size: few; J: TRBJ1-6; V: TRBV19; D: -; DNA: TGTGCCAGTAGTATTGGGAAGAATTCACCCCTCCACTTT; CDR3: CASSIGKNSPLHF
size: -; J: TRBJ2-5; V: TRBV15; D: TRBD2; DNA: TGTGCCACCAGCCCACGACTAGCGGGAGAGACCCAGTACTTC; CDR3: CATSPRLAGETQYF
size: -; J: TRBJ2-2; V: TRBV10-3; D: TRBD2; DNA: TGTGCCATCAGTGAGTCGGGAGGGTTTGGCACCGGGGAGCTGTTTTTT; CDR3: CAISESGGFGTGELFF
size: -; J: TRBJ2-1; V: TRBV7-6; D: TRBD2; DNA: TGTGCCAGCAGCCCACGGACTAGCGGAGATTACAATGAGCAGTTCTTC; CDR3: CASSPRTSGDYNEQFF
size: -; J: TRBJ1-1; V: TRBV15; D: -; DNA: TGTGCCACCAGAAGAGTGGACAGACAAGCTTTCTTT; CDR3: CATRRVDRQAFF
size: -; J: TRBJ1-1; V: TRBV18; D: TRBD1; DNA: TGTGCCAGCGCCGGACAGGCGAACACTGAAGCTTTCTTT; CDR3: CASAGQANTEAFF
size: -; J: TRBJ2-2; V: TRBV10-3; D: TRBD1; DNA: TGTGCCATCAGTGGGGGACAGGACTTCACCGGGGAGCTGTTTTTT; CDR3: CAISGGQDFTGELFF
size: few; J: TRBJ2-5; V: TRBV5-1; D: -; DNA: TGCGCCAGCAACTCTGGGGCGCAAGAGACCCAGTACTTC; CDR3: CASNSGAQETQYF
size: -; J: TRBJ1-1; V: TRBV10-3; D: -; DNA: TGTGCCATCAGTTCAGCCACTGAAGCTTTCTTT; CDR3: CAISSATEAFF
size: -; J: TRBJ2-7; V: TRBV7-2; D: TRBD2; DNA: TGTGCCAGCAGCCTTCGACTAGCGGGAGCCTCCTACGAGCAGTACTTC; CDR3: CASSLRLAGASYEQYF
size: -; J: TRBJ2-7; V: TRBV2; D: TRBD2; DNA: TGTGCCAGCACCGGCTGGGAGGGTGGTCACGAGCAGTACTTC; CDR3: CASTGWEGGHEQYF
size: -; J: TRBJ2-3; V: TRBV19; D: -; DNA: TGTGCCAGTAGTAGAGGACTTTCACGTGGCACAGATACGCAGTATTTT; CDR3: CASSRGLSRGTDTQYF
size: -; J: TRBJ2-5; V: TRBV10-3; D: -; DNA: TGTGCCATCAGGACAGTCTGGTCAAAGACCCAGTACTTC; CDR3: CAIRTVWSKTQYF
size: -; J: TRBJ2-7; V: TRBV12-3/TRBV12-4; D: -; DNA: TGTGCCAGCAGTTTTAATGCAATCTACGAGCAGTACTTC; CDR3: CASSFNAIYEQYF
size: few; J: TRBJ2-7; V: TRBV5-6; D: TRBD1; DNA: TGTGCCAGCAGCCCGGCCCCAGGGGGTTACTACGAGCAGTACTTC; CDR3: CASSPAPGGYYEQYF
size: -; J: TRBJ2-5; V: TRBV2; D: -; DNA: TGTGCCAGTCGGGAGTACCAAGAGACCCAGTACTTC; CDR3: CASREYQETQYF
size: -; J: TRBJ2-1; V: TRBV5-6; D: -; DNA: TGTGCCAGCAGTTTACCCGGGGGCGGGATATACAATGAGCAGTTCTTC; CDR3: CASSLPGGGIYNEQFF
size: -; J: TRBJ2-7; V: TRBV6-5; D: -; DNA: TGTGCCAGCTCTCCTAGGGACCGCTCCTACGAGCAGTACTTC; CDR3: CASSPRDRSYEQYF
size: -; J: TRBJ1-2; V: TRBV18; D: TRBD1; DNA: TGTGCCAGCTCACCCAGTTCGGGACAGGCTAACTATGGCTACACCTTC; CDR3: CASSPSSGQANYGYTF
size: -; J: TRBJ2-1; V: TRBV7-3; D: TRBD2; DNA: TGTGCCAGCAGCTTAATAGCGGGGGGGCCGAATGAGCAGTTCTTC; CDR3: CASSLIAGGPNEQFF
size: -; J: TRBJ1-5; V: TRBV5-4; D: TRBD1; DNA: TGTGCCAGCAGTACCCAGGGGGCACATCAGCCCCAGCATTTT; CDR3: CASSTQGAHQPQHF
size: few; J: TRBJ1-2; V: TRBV9; D: -; DNA: TGTGCCAGCAGCGTAACGGTTAACTATGGCTACACCTTC; CDR3: CASSVTVNYGYTF
size: -; J: TRBJ1-2; V: TRBV7-6; D: TRBD1; DNA: TGTGCCAGCAGCTTGACACAGGGGGTGGACTATGGCTACACCTTC; CDR3: CASSLTQGVDYGYTF
size: -; J: TRBJ1-6; V: TRBV14; D: -; DNA: TGTGCCAGCAGCCAAGGACTACAGAATTCACCCCTCCACTTT; CDR3: CASSQGLQNSPLHF
size: once; J: TRBJ1-1; V: TRBV6-5; D: -; DNA: TGTGCCAGCAGTTCGATCAGACCGTCTTCGAACACTGAAGCTTTCTTT; CDR3: CASSSIRPSSNTEAFF
size: -; J: TRBJ1-2; V: TRBV7-2; D: -; DNA: TGTGCCAGCAGGGAATCCGGGGCCAAAAACACCTTC; CDR3: CASRESGAKNTF
size: -; J: TRBJ2-3; V: TRBV7-3; D: TRBD2; DNA: TGTGCCAGCAGCCCAGGGACTAGCGGGAGTGGGGAGGCGTATTTT; CDR3: CASSPGTSGSGEAYF
size: -; J: TRBJ2-5; V: TRBV12-3/TRBV12-4; D: -; DNA: TGTGCCAGCAGTTTCCGAGGGGAAGAGACCCAGTACTTC; CDR3: CASSFRGEETQYF
size: -; J: TRBJ1-1; V: TRBV3-1/TRBV3-2; D: -; DNA: TGTGCCAGCAGCGGGTATTCGGGGATCACTGAAGCTTTCTTT; CDR3: CASSGYSGITEAFF
size: -; J: TRBJ1-2; V: TRBV5-1; D: -; DNA: TGCGCCAGCAGCTTTGCCCCTGGGTTAGGGCGAGACTATGGCTACACCTTC; CDR3: CASSFAPGLGRDYGYTF
size: -; J: TRBJ1-2; V: TRBV5-4; D: TRBD1; DNA: TGTGCCAGCAGCTTGGATCGGACAGGGGGCGATAATGGCTACACCTTC; CDR3: CASSLDRTGGDNGYTF
size: -; J: TRBJ1-5; V: TRBV19; D: -; DNA: TGTGCCAGTAGTATGTCAGTGTATCAGCCCCAGCATTTT; CDR3: CASSMSVYQPQHF
size: -; J: TRBJ2-5; V: TRBV2; D: TRBD1; DNA: TGTGCCAGCAGGGACGAGACAGGGCGAGAGACCCAGTACTTC; CDR3: CASRDETGRETQYF
size: -; J: TRBJ1-4; V: TRBV2; D: -; DNA: TGTGCCAGCACCAGGGAGAATGAAAAACTGTTTTTT; CDR3: CASTRENEKLFF
size: -; J: TRBJ2-7; V: TRBV28; D: -; DNA: TGTGCCAGCAGTCGCGGGGACAGCCGGCTCTACGAGCAGTACTTC; CDR3: CASSRGDSRLYEQYF
size: -; J: TRBJ2-7; V: TRBV15; D: -; DNA: TGTGCCACCAGCAGAGACAGGGGCGGCGGGGAGTACTTC; CDR3: CATSRDRGGGEYF
size: -; J: TRBJ2-7; V: TRBV25-1; D: -; DNA: TGTGCCAGCAGTGACTCCGGCAGCACCTACGAGCAGTACTTC; CDR3: CASSDSGSTYEQYF
size: few; J: TRBJ1-2; V: TRBV9; D: TRBD1; DNA: TGTGCCAGCAGCCCGATGGGACAGGGCTCCGGCTACACCTTC; CDR3: CASSPMGQGSGYTF
size: -; J: TRBJ1-4; V: TRBV6-1; D: -; DNA: TGTGCCAGCAGTGAAGTATCGAGTTTCGATGAAAAACTGTTTTTT; CDR3: CASSEVSSFDEKLFF
size: few; J: TRBJ2-4; V: TRBV12-3/TRBV12-4; D: -; DNA: TGTGCCAGCAGTTTTACGACAAACATTCAGTACTTC; CDR3: CASSFTTNIQYF
size: once; J: TRBJ2-3; V: TRBV11-2; D: -; DNA: TGTGCCAGCAGCTTTTCAGGGTCTGATACGCAGTATTTT; CDR3: CASSFSGSDTQYF
size: -; J: TRBJ2-1; V: TRBV7-2; D: -; DNA: TGTGCCAGCAGCTTAGGTCCAGTCTCCTACAATGAGCAGTTCTTC; CDR3: CASSLGPVSYNEQFF
size: -; J: TRBJ2-4; V: TRBV29-1; D: -; DNA: TGCAGCGTGGTCAAACGGGACATTCAGTACTTC; CDR3: CSVVKRDIQYF
size: -; J: TRBJ1-2; V: TRBV19; D: -; DNA: TGTGCCAGTACTCGCGATAGGAGGGCGAATGGCTACACCTTC; CDR3: CASTRDRRANGYTF
size: -; J: TRBJ1-1; V: TRBV7-2; D: -; DNA: TGTGCCAGCAGCTTAATGTTGGAGGGAGCTTTCTTT; CDR3: CASSLMLEGAFF
size: few; J: TRBJ2-2; V: TRBV7-3; D: TRBD2; DNA: TGTGCCAGCAGCTTCGGACTAGCCGGGGAGCTGTTTTTT; CDR3: CASSFGLAGELFF